The subject of this entry is one T cell receptor beta chain. This specimen comes from a study of blood T cell repertoires in COVID-19. About the study: The United States, Italy and Spain provided the acute and convalescent COVID-19 samples. PBMCs, B-cell-depleted T cells, or T cells provided the cDNA or gDNA that made up the material.

Profiled with immunoSEQ multiplex PCR; TCRdb holds only in-frame clones, not every one. The table lists about 520,000 clones, 80% to 90% of them singletons. The clonotype was recovered from a human donor in a cohort sampled during active COVID-19. Sequenced input: peripheral blood.

The CDR3: CASSLGREQFF. The CDR3 coding sequence is TGCGCCAGCAGCTTGGGGCGGGAGCAGTTCTTC. The J gene is TRBJ2-1, the V gene TRBV5-1; D is uncertain. Germline lookup yields CDR1 SGHRS and CDR2 YFSETQ. Deletions cut 0 bases from V and 10 bases from J, with 5 bases between. The CDR3 length is 11 residues.